The 19 T cell receptor beta chains presented below share a single source sample, sequenced in a study of T cells after yellow fever vaccination. MiXCR was run by TCRdb on the 5' RACE reads, yielding one entry per CDR3 protein. This sample has roughly 300,000 distinct CDR3 sequences; approximately 7% occur once, and the top ten carry 15% to 20%. Sequencing used PBMCs, obtained about 41 days after the first yellow fever vaccination. These receptors all stem from a man aged 18 to 35 who received the YFV17D yellow fever vaccine.

This clonotype turned up a few times. The CDR3 DNA sequence: TGTGCCAGCAGTTACTCCCCGAGGTCCCCTACGACAGGGGGCAGGTATGGCTACACCTTC. This sequence encodes CASSYSPRSPTTGGRYGYTF. J is TRBJ1-2 and V is TRBV6-2 or TRBV6-3; the match to TRBD1 covers 10 bases. CDR3 length: 20 amino acids. Trimming cost V 0 bases and J 5 bases; bases outside gene matches: 18. Germline CDR1 reads MNHEY; CDR2 reads SVGEGT.

The CDR3 loop is CSASRGARDTDTQYF. The CDR3 DNA reads TGCAGTGCTTCACGGGGGGCTCGGGACACAGATACGCAGTATTTT. V and J are TRBV20-1 and TRBJ2-3, with a tentative D call TRBD2 (7 bases). CDR3 size: 15 residues. V lost 5 bases and J lost 2, with 17 bases in between. Germline V gene sequence: CDR1 DFQATT, CDR2 SNEGSKA (reference sequence).

This clonotype was counted a single time. The V call is TRBV19, the J call TRBJ1-4; no firm D call. The CDR3 extends over 14 amino acids. Germline V gene data show CDR1 as LNHDA and CDR2 as SQIVND (reference sequence). V was cut by 8 bases and J by 0 bases, with 10 bases left in between. CDR3 amino acids: CASRGLATNEKLFF. The CDR3, as DNA: TGTGCCAGTCGTGGACTAGCAACTAATGAAAAACTGTTTTTT. The full variable domain, its missing parts supplied by reference TRBV19 and TRBJ1-4, is DGGITQSPKYLFRKEGQNVTLSCEQNLNHDAMYWYRQDPGQGLRLIYYSQIVNDFQKGDIAEGYSVSREKKESFPLTVTSAQKNPTAFYLCASRGLATNEKLFFGSGTQLSVL.

The rearrangement uses TRBV20-1 and TRBJ1-1; D uncertain. The length of the CDR3 is 12 residues. Germline lookup yields CDR1 DFQATT and CDR2 SNEGSKA (reference sequence). Trimming took off 2 bases at V and 5 bases at J, with 9 bases between the two ends. The CDR3 region is CSARRVGTEAFF. CDR3 nucleotide sequence: TGCAGTGCTAGAAGGGTGGGAACTGAAGCTTTCTTT.

This clonotype was observed many times. CDR3 in amino acids: CASSSFGGSPLYEQYF. The DNA of the CDR3 is TGTGCCAGCAGCTCCTTCGGAGGTAGCCCCCTCTACGAGCAGTACTTC. This sequence joins TRBV7-2 and TRBJ2-7, with D possibly TRBD2 on 5 matching bases. Germline CDR1 is SGHTA and CDR2 is FQGNSA. V lost 4 bases and J lost 3, with 19 bases in between. The CDR3 is 16 amino acids.

This clonotype was seen repeatedly, ten times or more. The rearrangement uses TRBV7-9 and TRBJ1-2; D gene ambiguous. The CDR3 has 15 amino acids. Germline-derived CDR1 and CDR2 are SEHNR and FQNEAQ (reference sequence). The germline V and J ends were trimmed by 1 base and 0 bases, with 9 bases remaining between them. The DNA for the CDR3 is TGTGCCAGCAGCTTAGTCTTGTTAGCTAACTATGGCTACACCTTC. Translating it yields CASSLVLLANYGYTF. Looking up the rest from reference TRBV7-9 and TRBJ1-2 gives the full variable domain: DTGVSQNPRHKITKRGQNVTFRCDPISEHNRLYWYRQTLGQGPEFLTYFQNEAQLEKSRLLSDRFSAERPKGSFSTLEIQRTEQGDSAMYLCASSLVLLANYGYTFGSGTRLTVV.

This CDR3 is CASSLEDRGSPLHF. The CDR3 DNA reads TGTGCCAGCAGCTTAGAGGACAGGGGTTCACCCCTCCACTTT. This sequence joins TRBV5-4 and TRBJ1-6; 9 positions agree with TRBD1. This CDR3 has 14 residues. Germline V gives CDR1 SGHNT, CDR2 YYREEE (reference sequence). With 2 bases clipped from V and 9 bases from J, the junction kept 3 bases outside the gene matches.

Ten or more counts support this clonotype. The rearrangement joins TRBV27 to TRBJ1-1; the match to TRBD1 covers 8 bases. V was clipped by 5 bases and J by 0 bases; unmatched bases: 8. The germline V gene has CDR1 MNHEY and CDR2 SMNVEV (reference sequence). The CDR3 is 16 residues long. The DNA for the CDR3 is TGTGCCAGCAGTCCAGGACAGGGTTGGTTGAACACTGAAGCTTTCTTT. Translating gives CASSPGQGWLNTEAFF.

The chain combines TRBV18 with TRBJ1-1; a possible D gene is TRBD1 (6 bases). Germline CDR1 and CDR2: KGHSH and LQKENI. There are 13 residues in the CDR3. Trimming stripped 3 bases from V and 6 bases from J, with 11 bases between. CDR3: CASSPTGNAEAFF. CDR3 nucleotide sequence: TGTGCCAGCTCACCCACAGGGAATGCTGAAGCTTTCTTT. The whole variable domain, filled in from reference TRBV18 and TRBJ1-1, reads NAGVMQNPRHLVRRRGQEARLRCSPMKGHSHVYWYRQLPEEGLKFMVYLQKENIIDESGMPKERFSAEFPKEGPSILRIQQVVRGDSAAYFCASSPTGNAEAFFGQGTRLTVV.

This clonotype was recorded many times. This chain connects TRBV5-1 to TRBJ2-1, with 9 nucleotides matching TRBD1. The junction had 6 bases not matched to a gene; V was cut back by 4 bases and J by 7 bases. The CDR3 has 14 residues. Germline lookup yields CDR1 SGHRS and CDR2 YFSETQ. The CDR3 sequence is CASSLGQGWNEQFF. CDR3 nucleotide sequence: TGCGCCAGCAGCCTAGGACAGGGGTGGAATGAGCAGTTCTTC.

This clonotype was seen many times. The CDR3: CASSQGTGSTEAFF. The CDR3 DNA sequence: TGTGCCAGCAGCCAAGGGACAGGGAGCACTGAAGCTTTCTTT. The chain carries TRBV3-1 and TRBJ1-1, with TRBD1 matching 8 bases. Germline V gene sequence: CDR1 LGHDT, CDR2 YNNKEL (reference sequence). This CDR3 contains 14 residues. V was clipped by 1 base and J by 4 bases; unmatched bases: 2.

The V call is TRBV15, the J call TRBJ2-1, with 9 bases fitting TRBD2. The V segment lost 0 bases and the J segment 7 bases; nucleotides outside the gene matches: 16. The CDR3 loop spans 19 amino acids. Per the germline V gene, CDR1 is LNHNV and CDR2 is YYDKDF (reference sequence). CDR3 DNA sequence: TGTGCCACCAGCAGAGATTGGGTCTACGGCCAGCGGGGGGAGAATGAGCAGTTCTTC. Its protein product is CATSRDWVYGQRGENEQFF.

There are a few counts of this clonotype. The V and J genes are TRBV6-1 and TRBJ2-3, with D possibly being TRBD1 (6 bases). This CDR3 is built from 13 residues. V lost 5 bases, J lost 5 bases, and 11 bases lay in between. In germline, CDR1 is MNHNS, CDR2 SASEGT. CDR3 protein: CASSKPGVDTQYF. Written as DNA, the CDR3 is TGTGCCAGCAGTAAACCAGGGGTAGATACGCAGTATTTT.

CDR3 region: CASSFDRGTNEKLFF. CDR3 nucleotides: TGCGCCAGCAGCTTTGACAGGGGCACTAATGAAAAACTGTTTTTT. The chain carries TRBV5-1 and TRBJ1-4; 8 bases line up with TRBD1. V was clipped by 2 bases and J by 2 bases; unmatched bases: 2. From germline, CDR1 is SGHRS and CDR2 YFSETQ. The CDR3 runs 15 residues.

The J gene is TRBJ2-3, the V gene TRBV20-1; TRBD2 aligns across 9 bases. Trimming at V came to 0 bases and at J to 5 bases, leaving 6 bases not matched to a gene. This CDR3 region has 15 residues. The germline V gene encodes CDR1 DFQATT and CDR2 SNEGSKA (reference sequence). The CDR3 is CSAREAGGLVDTQYF. The CDR3 DNA follows: TGCAGTGCTAGAGAGGCGGGGGGGCTCGTAGATACGCAGTATTTT.

This clonotype was picked up a small number of times. This chain links TRBV6-5 with TRBJ2-3, with a tentative D call TRBD2 (5 bases). Germline V lookup: CDR1 MNHEY, CDR2 SVGAGI. Trimming pared 4 bases from V and 4 bases from J, leaving 18 bases between. CDR3 size: 16 residues. The DNA of the CDR3 is TGTGCCAGCAGTTCTTCCCTCCTTAACGGGGCAGATACGCAGTATTTT. Its translation is CASSSSLLNGADTQYF.

This sequence joins TRBV18 and TRBJ1-1; D not certain. Germline-derived CDR1 and CDR2 are KGHSH and LQKENI. There are 15 residues in the CDR3. Trimming removed 8 bases from V and 4 bases from J, with 20 bases in between. CDR3 loop: CASGPRGRKSTEAFF. CDR3 DNA: TGTGCCAGCGGCCCACGAGGGCGAAAGAGCACTGAAGCTTTCTTT.

The chain uses TRBV6-5 and TRBJ2-1, with 7 bases matching TRBD2. The germline CDR1 and CDR2 sequences are MNHEY and SVGAGI. Unmatched junction bases numbered 7, after V lost 0 bases and J lost 5 bases. The CDR3 runs 16 residues. CDR3 sequence reads: CASSYSSGTYHNEQFF. For the CDR3, the DNA is TGTGCCAGCAGTTACTCGAGCGGGACCTACCACAATGAGCAGTTCTTC.

This clonotype showed up just a few times. This chain uses TRBV7-6 with TRBJ2-1; tentative D call: TRBD2 (6 bases). V shed 0 bases and J shed 7 bases, with 19 bases lying between them. CDR1 and CDR2 from the germline V gene are SGHVS and FNYEAQ. This CDR3 contains 17 residues. The CDR3 spells CASSLADAKTRANEQFF. The DNA of the CDR3 is TGTGCCAGCAGCTTAGCGGATGCCAAGACTAGGGCGAATGAGCAGTTCTTC.